This T cell receptor beta chain was documented in a study of cytomegalovirus exposure and HLA in healthy donors. The PCR employed 60 Vbeta primers together with 13 Jbeta primers. Some clones are missing from TCRdb's copy, which holds only in-frame ones; the method was immunoSEQ multiplex PCR. In the table there are 230,000 or so clones, nearly 95% of which are singletons. Trimming removed 6 bases at V and 7 bases at J, with 17 bases between. This CDR3 is built from 13 residues. The sample comprised PBMCs. The chain combines TRBV5-3 with TRBJ2-7, with D maybe TRBD2 (6 bases). TRBV5-3 is sorted into the ORF group, with uncertain function. The receptor was isolated from a girl under 10 years old in good health and CMV-seronegative. CDR3 sequence (DNA): TGTGCCAGAAAGGGACTCTTGGGTCGGGAGCAGTACTTC. Translating it yields CARKGLLGREQYF.